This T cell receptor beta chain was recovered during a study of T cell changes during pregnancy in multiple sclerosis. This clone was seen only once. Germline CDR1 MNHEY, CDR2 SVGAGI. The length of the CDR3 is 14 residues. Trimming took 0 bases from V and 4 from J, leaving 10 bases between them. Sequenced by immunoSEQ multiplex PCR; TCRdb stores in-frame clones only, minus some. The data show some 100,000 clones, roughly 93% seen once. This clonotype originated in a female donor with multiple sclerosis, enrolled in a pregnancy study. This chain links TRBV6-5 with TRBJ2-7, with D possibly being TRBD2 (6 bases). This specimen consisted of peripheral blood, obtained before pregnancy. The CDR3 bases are TGTGCCAGCAGTTACTCATCAGGGACTTACGAGCAGTACTTC. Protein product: CASSYSSGTYEQYF.